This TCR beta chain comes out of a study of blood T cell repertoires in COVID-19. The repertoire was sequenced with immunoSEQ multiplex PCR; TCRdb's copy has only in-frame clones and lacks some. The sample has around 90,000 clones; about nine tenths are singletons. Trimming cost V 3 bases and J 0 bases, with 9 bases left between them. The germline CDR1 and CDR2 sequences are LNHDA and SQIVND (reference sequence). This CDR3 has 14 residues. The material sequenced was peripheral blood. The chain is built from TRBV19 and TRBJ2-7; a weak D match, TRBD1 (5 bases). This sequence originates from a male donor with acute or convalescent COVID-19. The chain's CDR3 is CASSIVQVSYEQYF. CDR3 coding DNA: TGTGCCAGTAGTATCGTACAGGTCTCCTACGAGCAGTACTTC.